This T cell receptor (beta chain) comes out of a study of blood T cells in healthy people across ages. The study's findings and limits: Unsorted PBMCs blocked a conclusive comparison of naive and antigen-experienced cells. Among long-lived donors, naive CD4+ cells were more numerous and diversity higher than in aged donors.

This clonotype was detected only a few times. Antigen: not known. In germline, CDR1 is SEHNR, CDR2 FQNEAQ (reference sequence). After removal of 1 base from V and 5 bases from J, the junction contained 5 bases not matched to a gene. The CDR3 contains 15 residues. The authors ran a second PCR of 7 to 11 cycles using a sample-barcoded 5' primer and a J-beta primer mix. Each of the cDNA molecules was tagged by a template-switch adaptor with 12 random nucleotides. TCRdb called the 5' RACE reads again in MiXCR, with one record for every CDR3 protein. The sample contains 850,000 to 1,100,000 distinct CDR3 sequences, more than 30% of which appear only once.

Sequenced material: blood. J is TRBJ1-2 and V is TRBV7-9, with 9 positions matching TRBD1. The source is a man in his late teens or twenties in good health. CDR3 protein: CASSLGRDRVYGYTF. The CDR3 nucleotides are TGTGCCAGCAGCTTAGGCCGGGACAGGGTATATGGCTACACCTTC.